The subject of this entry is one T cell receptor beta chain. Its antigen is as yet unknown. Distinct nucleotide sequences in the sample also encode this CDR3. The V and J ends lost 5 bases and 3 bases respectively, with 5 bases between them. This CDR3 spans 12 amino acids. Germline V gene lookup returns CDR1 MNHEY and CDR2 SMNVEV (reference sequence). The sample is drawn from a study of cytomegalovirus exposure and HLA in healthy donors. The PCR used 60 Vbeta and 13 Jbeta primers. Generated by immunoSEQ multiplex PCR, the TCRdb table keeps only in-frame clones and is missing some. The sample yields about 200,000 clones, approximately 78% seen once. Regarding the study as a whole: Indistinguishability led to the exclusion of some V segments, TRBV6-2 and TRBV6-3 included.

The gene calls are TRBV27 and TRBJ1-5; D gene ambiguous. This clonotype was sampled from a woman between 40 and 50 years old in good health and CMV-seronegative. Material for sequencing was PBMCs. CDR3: CASSPLNQPQHF. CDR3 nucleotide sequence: TGTGCCAGCAGTCCCCTCAATCAGCCCCAGCATTTT.